This T cell receptor beta chain appears in the sequencing data of a study of Ad26.COV2.S vaccination and SARS-CoV-2 variants. Across the whole study: Vaccine-arm donor from the placebo-controlled COV1001 Ad26.COV2.S trial. Intramuscular Ad26.COV2.S at 5x10^10 or 1x10^11 viral particles. Study results and caveats: Vaccine recipients and placebo recipients showed similar non-spike TCR breadth.

This clone was seen a single time. Its specificity is not known. The V end was cut by 4 bases, the J end by 4 bases, with 6 bases between. The germline V gene encodes CDR1 DFQATT and CDR2 SNEGSKA (reference sequence). The CDR3 is made up of 11 amino acids. Measured with immunoSEQ multiplex PCR; TCRdb has only the in-frame clones, and not every one. Of under 250,000 clones in the sample, roughly 85% were seen once. Stated treatment: some 19 received Ad26.COV2.S at low or high dose, single or two shots; roughly 5 received placebo; per-sample allocation not given. All samples were drawn on day 63, counting from the first vaccine or placebo injection. Immunization relied on an Ad26 vector, which expressed Wuhan-strain SARS-CoV-2 spike.

The sample was peripheral blood, taken in a trial of Ad26.COV2.S vaccine versus placebo. The TCR comes from a person between 18 and 60 years old who received the Ad26.COV2.S COVID-19 vaccine or a placebo. The rearrangement links TRBV20-1 to TRBJ2-3; no firm D call. CDR3 bases: TGCAGTGCTAAGATCGCAGATACGCAGTATTTT. It translates to CSAKIADTQYF.